What follows are 13 T cell receptor beta chains derived from one specimen sequenced in a study of CD8 T cells in Susac syndrome. Random hexamers were used to reverse transcribe an amount of roughly 0.5 to 1 ug RNA. TCRdb re-called the immunoSEQ multiplex PCR reads with MiXCR, one entry per CDR3 protein. This repertoire shows some 180,000 distinct CDR3 sequences, around 94% found once; its top ten account for 0.099%. Sequenced material: CD4+ T cells from PBMCs. Receptors were obtained from a human donor with Susac syndrome.

The rearrangement uses TRBV20-1 and TRBJ1-1, with D maybe TRBD1 (5 bases). The germline gives CDR1 DFQATT, CDR2 SNEGSKA (reference sequence). Trimming stripped 0 bases from V and 7 bases from J, with 12 bases between. CDR3 length equals 13 residues. CDR3 sequence: CSARDSSGDEAFF. DNA of the CDR3: TGCAGTGCTAGAGATTCATCGGGGGATGAAGCTTTCTTT.

The genes are TRBV2 and TRBJ1-1; D gene uncertain. This CDR3 has 12 amino acids. Trimming pared 4 bases from V and 2 bases from J, leaving 5 bases between. Germline CDR1 and CDR2: SNHLY and FYNNEI. The CDR3 reads CASSGQNTEAFF. The CDR3 DNA reads TGTGCCAGCAGTGGTCAAAACACTGAAGCTTTCTTT.

V gene TRBV3-1 combines with J gene TRBJ1-1, with D perhaps TRBD1 (6 bases). Trimming cost V 1 base and J 6 bases, with 12 bases left between them. The CDR3 runs 14 residues. Germline V CDR1 and CDR2: LGHDT, YNNKEL (reference sequence). Written as DNA, the CDR3 is TGTGCCAGCAGCCAAGTTCAGGGGCAGGCTGAAGCTTTCTTT. Its protein is CASSQVQGQAEAFF.

The chain has TRBV12-5 and TRBJ1-1, with D possibly matching TRBD1 (5 bases). The CDR3 sequence is 16 residues long. The germline V gene has CDR1 LGHNT and CDR2 FRNRAP. Trimming removed 0 bases at V and 1 base at J, with 12 bases between. Here the CDR3 reads CASGLVIGTQNTEAFF. CDR3 nucleotides: TGTGCTAGTGGTTTGGTAATCGGGACTCAGAACACTGAAGCTTTCTTT.

The chain links TRBV20-1 to TRBJ2-1; the D is unclear. The CDR3 length is 12 residues. V lost 3 bases and J 2 bases, leaving 5 bases between the germline ends. Germline loops: CDR1 DFQATT, CDR2 SNEGSKA (reference sequence). Written as DNA, the CDR3 is TGCAGTGCTAGTCCAGCCTACAATGAGCAGTTCTTC. Protein: CSASPAYNEQFF.

This CDR3 is CASSTSGSYEQYF. CDR3 sequence (DNA): TGTGCCAGCTCGACTAGCGGGAGCTACGAGCAGTACTTC. J is TRBJ2-7 and V is TRBV28, with 12 positions matching TRBD2. The V gene end was trimmed by 8 bases and the J gene end by 3 bases; junction bases not matched to a gene: 2. Germline V lookup: CDR1 MDHEN, CDR2 SYDVKM. CDR3 length: 13 residues. The complete variable domain, with remaining parts taken from reference TRBV28 and TRBJ2-7, reads DVKVTQSSRYLVKRTGEKVFLECVQDMDHENMFWYRQDPGLGLRLIYFSYDVKMKEKGDIPEGYSVSREKKERFSLILESASTNQTSMYLCASSTSGSYEQYFGPGTRLTVT.

This chain links TRBV29-1 with TRBJ1-1; no definite D call. The CDR3 has 13 residues. Germline V gene sequence: CDR1 SQVTM, CDR2 ANQGSEA. The germline V and J ends were trimmed by 7 bases and 3 bases, with 15 bases remaining between them. CDR3 loop: CSAAGVSDTEAFF. For the CDR3, the DNA is TGCAGCGCCGCGGGAGTATCAGACACTGAAGCTTTCTTT.

V gene TRBV6-2 or TRBV6-3 combines with J gene TRBJ1-5, with D unclear. Germline V lookup: CDR1 MNHEY, CDR2 SVGEGT. This CDR3 is 15 amino acids long. Deletions cut 2 bases from V and 0 bases from J, with 8 bases between. Here the CDR3 reads CASSYADYSNQPQHF. CDR3 nucleotide sequence: TGTGCCAGCAGTTACGCAGATTATAGCAATCAGCCCCAGCATTTT.

V and J are TRBV7-6 and TRBJ2-5; D ambiguous. Trimming pared 1 base from V and 1 base from J, leaving 13 bases between. CDR1 is SGHVS and CDR2 is FNYEAQ in the germline V gene. The CDR3 has 16 residues. The CDR3 region is CASSLGNQVSQETQYF. CDR3 nucleotide sequence: TGTGCCAGCAGCTTAGGGAATCAGGTATCCCAAGAGACCCAGTACTTC.

This chain uses TRBV12-3 or TRBV12-4 with TRBJ1-1; TRBD1 is a possible D gene (5 bases). CDR3 length: 16 amino acids. The ends were cut back, 4 bases at V and 0 bases at J, with 15 bases in the middle. CDR3 coding DNA: TGTGCCAGCAGTTCCCCATCGACAGTCATGAACACTGAAGCTTTCTTT. It encodes CASSSPSTVMNTEAFF.

The chain combines TRBV7-9 with TRBJ1-6; D might be TRBD1 (5 bases). The V and J ends lost 1 base and 7 bases respectively, with 8 bases between them. The CDR3 is 14 residues long. Germline V gives CDR1 SEHNR, CDR2 FQNEAQ (reference sequence). The CDR3 sequence: CASSLEGLNSPLHF. Here the CDR3 DNA reads TGTGCCAGCAGCTTAGAGGGGCTCAATTCACCCCTCCACTTT.

V usage is TRBV15 and J usage is TRBJ2-5, with D possibly matching TRBD2 (5 bases). V was clipped by 0 bases and J by 4 bases, with 9 bases between them. Germline-derived CDR1 and CDR2 are LNHNV and YYDKDF (reference sequence). CDR3 size: 14 residues. CDR3 nucleotides: TGTGCCACCAGCAGAGATATGGCGGGAGAGACCCAGTACTTC. It encodes CATSRDMAGETQYF.

The chain is built from TRBV30 and TRBJ1-1, with a possible D match to TRBD1 (6 bases). CDR1 is GTSNPN and CDR2 is SVGIG in the germline V gene (reference sequence). This CDR3 has 13 residues. Between the trimmed V and J ends, which lost 1 base and 1 base, there was a span of 7 bases. The CDR3 spells CAWSAQGNTEAFF. The CDR3 nucleotides are TGTGCCTGGAGTGCACAGGGGAACACTGAAGCTTTCTTT.